A single sample is the source of the 15 T cell receptor beta chains below, sequenced in a study of Graves' ophthalmopathy and Graves' hyperthyroidism (dated 2018 in TCRdb). Instrument used: Illumina HiSeq 2000. TCR beta CDR3 regions were amplified from RNA transcripts for repertoire sequencing. The first round was an RT-PCR using HTBI primers with the Qiagen OneStep RT-PCR kit, and this first round was followed by a second-round multiplex PCR, then size selection and purification. The public sequencing data were trimmed at Q25 with fastp and processed into clonotypes with MiXCR by TCRdb, which kept only in-frame beta chains. Rows are unified per CDR3 protein, each entry keeping the most common DNA and genes. The sample includes 400,000 to 500,000 distinct CDR3 sequences, with roughly 20% observed a single time. The top ten clones comprise roughly 3% of the sample. The sequencing sample was made of peripheral blood. These receptor sequences come from a woman under 30 with stable Graves' hyperthyroidism. Donor details come from another sample of the same person, matched by shared clones.

This clonotype came up many times. This chain links TRBV28 with TRBJ2-2; possibly TRBD1 for D (8 bases). The V gene's germline CDR1 is MDHEN and CDR2 SYDVKM. The CDR3 has 15 residues. V lost 6 bases and J 5 bases, leaving 16 bases between the germline ends. The CDR3 sequence: CASSYDRGGTGELFF. The CDR3 DNA is TGTGCCAGCAGCTACGACAGGGGAGGGACCGGGGAGCTGTTTTTT.

This clonotype was observed a handful of times. The chain couples TRBV7-8 to TRBJ2-5, with TRBD1 identical over 8 bases. Germline V gives CDR1 SGHVS, CDR2 FQNEAQ. The CDR3 sequence is 13 residues long. V was clipped by 10 bases and J by 7 bases; unmatched bases: 11. CDR3 bases: TGTGCCACCGGTCAGGGGGCCGTAGGGACCCAGTACTTC. As protein: CATGQGAVGTQYF.

This clonotype was observed at least ten times. CDR3 loop: CASTGAGRNTGELFF. The CDR3 DNA follows: TGTGCCAGCACCGGGGCAGGGAGGAACACCGGGGAGCTGTTTTTT. The chain recombines TRBV7-9 with TRBJ2-2, with D possibly called TRBD1 or TRBD2 (5 bases each). V dropped 7 bases and J dropped 1 base, with 13 bases sitting between them. This CDR3 is built from 15 residues. CDR1 is SEHNR and CDR2 is FQNEAQ in the germline V gene (reference sequence). Full variable domain (outside the CDR3, taken from reference TRBV7-9 and TRBJ2-2): DTGVSQNPRHKITKRGQNVTFRCDPISEHNRLYWYRQTLGQGPEFLTYFQNEAQLEKSRLLSDRFSAERPKGSFSTLEIQRTEQGDSAMYLCASTGAGRNTGELFFGEGSRLTVL.

This clonotype has a count of ten or more. This chain joins TRBV13 and TRBJ2-7; the D gene is possibly TRBD2 (6 bases). V was shortened by 5 bases and J by 3 bases, with 20 bases between the two germline ends. CDR3 length: 16 residues. The germline gives CDR1 PRHDT, CDR2 FYEKMQ (reference sequence). CDR3 nucleotides: TGTGCCAGCAGCGCGCTCGGGAGCACGGACGTCTACGAGCAGTACTTC. It codes for CASSALGSTDVYEQYF.

Ten or more counts support this clonotype. This chain connects TRBV7-9 to TRBJ2-7; tentative D call: TRBD2 (6 bases). Between the trimmed V and J ends, which lost 5 bases and 5 bases, there was a span of 19 bases. This CDR3 is 15 amino acids long. CDR1 and CDR2 (germline): SEHNR, FQNEAQ (reference sequence). The CDR3 reads CASSARLATFNEQYF. DNA for the CDR3: TGTGCCAGCAGCGCCCGTCTAGCGACCTTCAACGAGCAGTACTTC.

This clonotype was counted ten times or more. CDR3 nucleotide sequence: TGTGCCAGTAGTATGGCCCTCTCCTACGAGCAGTACTTC. It encodes CASSMALSYEQYF. The rearrangement uses TRBV19 and TRBJ2-7; no clear D. The CDR3 sequence is 13 residues long. Germline values: CDR1 LNHDA, CDR2 SQIVND (reference sequence). Trimming took 3 bases from V and 0 from J, leaving 6 bases between them.

Ten or more counts support this clonotype. This chain joins TRBV18 and TRBJ2-7, with 14 bases that match TRBD2. V was pared by 6 bases and J by 5 bases, with 9 bases of the junction left unmatched. Germline assignment: CDR1 KGHSH and CDR2 LQKENI. The CDR3 spans 16 residues. CDR3 in amino acids: CASSPRLAGGVNEQYF. In DNA form, the CDR3 reads TGTGCCAGCTCTCCCAGACTAGCGGGAGGGGTCAACGAGCAGTACTTC.

This clonotype was detected only a few times. The chain recombines TRBV5-4 with TRBJ1-1; D may be TRBD1 (6 bases). The germline V gene encodes CDR1 SGHNT and CDR2 YYREEE (reference sequence). V lost 4 bases and J lost 5, with 15 bases in between. The CDR3 runs 14 residues. CDR3 nucleotides: TGTGCCAGCAGCGGGGGGGCCTGGGGGACTGAAGCTTTCTTT. Translating gives CASSGGAWGTEAFF. The entire variable domain, with the rest obtained from reference TRBV5-4 and TRBJ1-1, is as follows: ETGVTQSPTHLIKTRGQQVTLRCSSQSGHNTVSWYQQALGQGPQFIFQYYREEENGRGNFPPRFSGLQFPNYSSELNVNALELDDSALYLCASSGGAWGTEAFFGQGTRLTVV.

This clonotype was seen ten or more times. The CDR3 is CASSYAGDTYEQYF. The CDR3 DNA sequence: TGTGCCAGCAGTTACGCGGGAGACACCTACGAGCAGTACTTC. The V gene is TRBV6-2 or TRBV6-3, the J gene TRBJ2-7; 7 bases match TRBD2. V trimming: 2 bases; J trimming: 2 bases; junction bases outside the gene matches: 3. The CDR3 spans 14 residues. Germline V lookup: CDR1 MNHEY, CDR2 SVGEGT.

At least ten counts were recorded for this clonotype. The chain couples TRBV5-6 to TRBJ2-2; 12 positions match TRBD2. The V gene's germline CDR1 is SGHDT and CDR2 YYEEEE. The CDR3 contains 15 residues. V lost 5 bases and J lost 5; bases outside the gene matches: 4. The CDR3 is CASSSGLAGTGELFF. The CDR3 DNA follows: TGTGCCAGCAGTTCGGGACTAGCGGGTACCGGGGAGCTGTTTTTT.

This clonotype was detected many times. The chain carries TRBV28 and TRBJ2-7, with TRBD1 matching 7 bases. Looked up from germline, CDR1 is MDHEN and CDR2 is SYDVKM. The CDR3 contains 14 residues. After removal of 6 bases from V and 2 bases from J, the junction contained 7 bases not matched to a gene. The DNA of the CDR3 is TGTGCCAGCAGCGACGGACAGGCTGCCTACGAGCAGTACTTC. Translation gives CASSDGQAAYEQYF.

Comment on this clonotype: A single base separates this from a much larger clone, so it may be a read error. V usage is TRBV7-3 and J usage is TRBJ1-1; weak D call: TRBD1 (6 bases). Germline lookup yields CDR1 SGHTA and CDR2 FQGTGA. This CDR3 comprises 15 residues. The CDR3 sequence: CVSSPHGRGNTEAFF. Here the CDR3 DNA reads TGTGTCAGCAGCCCACATGGCAGGGGGAACACTGAAGCTTTCTTT.

The CDR3 region has the DNA TGTGCCAGCAGTGATAGGGCCCGGGGAACCGGGGAGCTGTTTTTT. This translates into CASSDRARGTGELFF. The chain recombines TRBV6-1 with TRBJ2-2; possible D gene TRBD2, 5 bases. This CDR3 spans 15 amino acids. The V and J ends lost 3 bases and 5 bases respectively, with 13 bases between them. The germline CDR1 and CDR2 sequences are MNHNS and SASEGT.

The rearrangement links TRBV9 to TRBJ1-2, with unresolved D. The germline V gene encodes CDR1 SGDLS and CDR2 YYNGEE. The CDR3 extends over 11 amino acids. Trimming left V 7 bases short and J 8 bases short, with 12 bases between. CDR3 residues: CASRLWRGYTF. CDR3 DNA sequence: TGTGCCAGCCGGCTGTGGCGGGGCTACACCTTC.

This chain uses TRBV28 with TRBJ2-5; tentatively, D is TRBD1 (5 bases). The CDR3 runs 14 residues. V dropped 6 bases and J dropped 5 bases, with 16 bases sitting between them. Germline lookup yields CDR1 MDHEN and CDR2 SYDVKM. The CDR3 here is CASRNTGFQETQYF. The CDR3 DNA follows: TGTGCCAGCAGAAACACAGGATTTCAGGAGACCCAGTACTTC.